One and the same sample provided the 11 T cell receptor beta chains below, sequenced in a study of CD8+ T cells in alopecia areata (dated by TCRdb to the late 2010s). Per the publication, the treatment or condition label means: oral pan-JAK inhibitor, 5-10 mg twice daily. Library creation used the immunoSEQ multiplex PCR assay. RNA was extracted from all samples and reverse transcribed into cDNA as template for TCR sequencing. Imported from immuneACCESS, the table was reduced by TCRdb to in-frame sequences with V and J called. These copies leave out some clones; in studies compared against another copy, an unresolved V gene accounts for under half, and the cause of the remainder is not known. The sample table records fewer than 250,000 clones; 30% to 40% of these occur just once. Roughly 0.45% of the sample is held by the ten biggest clonotypes. Source: CD4+ T cells sorted from blood, taken at approximately week 31, from a patient treated with tofacitinib. The receptors originated from a human donor with alopecia areata.

The chain has TRBV29-1 and TRBJ1-2, with 7 bases lining up with TRBD1. The junction had 11 bases not matched to a gene; V was cut back by 5 bases and J by 8 bases. This CDR3 is built from 13 residues. Germline assignment: CDR1 SQVTM and CDR2 ANQGSEA. The CDR3: CSVRPGGTIGYTF. CDR3 bases: TGCAGCGTTAGACCAGGGGGGACTATCGGCTACACCTTC.

V gene TRBV2 combines with J gene TRBJ1-2; D ambiguous. The CDR3 runs to 14 residues. Germline lookup yields CDR1 SNHLY and CDR2 FYNNEI. V was clipped by 6 bases and J by 4 bases, with 15 bases between them. DNA for the CDR3: TGTGCCAGCAGATATAGACTCCTCGGCTATGGCTACACCTTC. Its protein is CASRYRLLGYGYTF. The full variable domain, completed using reference TRBV2 and TRBJ1-2, is EPEVTQTPSHQVTQMGQEVILRCVPISNHLYFYWYRQILGQKVEFLVSFYNNEISEKSEIFDDQFSVERPDGSNFTLKIRSTKLEDSAMYFCASRYRLLGYGYTFGSGTRLTVV.

The J gene is TRBJ2-4, the V gene TRBV15; D uncertain. Trimming took off 0 bases at V and 8 bases at J, with 11 bases between the two ends. CDR1 is LNHNV and CDR2 is YYDKDF in the germline V gene (reference sequence). The CDR3 spans 14 residues. The CDR3 DNA reads as TGTGCCACCAGCAGAGATCGAGCACCGGACATTCAGTACTTC. This gives the protein CATSRDRAPDIQYF.

In its sample, this clone was seen a few times. In the same sample, other DNA sequences code for this CDR3. The chain has TRBV30 and TRBJ2-3; D is unclear. Germline V gives CDR1 GTSNPN, CDR2 SVGIG (reference sequence). V was pared by 2 bases and J by 3 bases, with 6 bases between. The CDR3 contains 12 residues. Here the CDR3 DNA reads TGTGCCTGGAGTTCATCGACAGATACGCAGTATTTT. Its protein product is CAWSSSTDTQYF.

The chain links TRBV14 to TRBJ2-2; D perhaps matches TRBD1 (5 bases). V lost 4 bases, J lost 3 bases, and 12 bases lay in between. The CDR3 has 15 amino acids. Germline CDR1 SGHDN, CDR2 FVKESK. This CDR3 reads CASSPMGQYTGELFF. The CDR3 region has the DNA TGTGCCAGCAGCCCTATGGGGCAGTACACCGGGGAGCTGTTTTTT.

This chain connects TRBV6-6 to TRBJ1-5; D is undetermined. The CDR3 loop spans 13 amino acids. From germline, CDR1 is MNHNY and CDR2 SVGAGI (reference sequence). V lost 2 bases and J 7 bases, leaving 9 bases between the germline ends. DNA of the CDR3: TGTGCCAGCAGTTACGGTCAGAACCAGCCCCAGCATTTT. Protein sequence: CASSYGQNQPQHF.

This clone has a count of ten or more. The V and J genes are TRBV6-1 and TRBJ2-1; D may be TRBD2 (5 bases). Trimming pared 7 bases from V and 8 bases from J, leaving 15 bases between. The length of the CDR3 is 13 residues. Germline V gives CDR1 MNHNS, CDR2 SASEGT. CDR3: CASIVEPRDEQFF. The CDR3 DNA sequence: TGTGCCAGCATCGTGGAGCCGCGGGATGAGCAGTTCTTC.

The rearrangement links TRBV25-1 to TRBJ2-2; D not certain. V dropped 2 bases and J dropped 3 bases, with 7 bases sitting between them. CDR1 MGHDK and CDR2 SYGVNS come from the germline V gene. The CDR3 consists of 14 residues. CDR3 in amino acids: CASSEVVYTGELFF. In nucleotides, the CDR3 is TGTGCCAGCAGTGAAGTGGTGTACACCGGGGAGCTGTTTTTT.

J is TRBJ2-1 and V is TRBV5-6; 7 nucleotides line up with TRBD2. Germline V lookup: CDR1 SGHDT, CDR2 YYEEEE. Unmatched junction bases numbered 2, after V lost 4 bases and J lost 1 base. This CDR3 region has 14 residues. The chain's CDR3 is CASSKRGSYNEQFF. The CDR3, as DNA: TGTGCCAGCAGCAAGCGGGGATCCTACAATGAGCAGTTCTTC.

This chain connects TRBV9 to TRBJ1-5, with a tentative D call TRBD1 (5 bases). This CDR3 is 14 amino acids long. V lost 0 bases and J 3 bases, leaving 7 bases between the germline ends. Germline V gene data show CDR1 as SGDLS and CDR2 as YYNGEE. The CDR3 DNA follows: TGTGCCAGCAGCGTAGCCGGGGCCAATCAGCCCCAGCATTTT. This translates into CASSVAGANQPQHF.

The gene calls are TRBV11-2 and TRBJ2-1; no reliable D call. V was trimmed by 5 bases and J by 9 bases, leaving 11 bases between them. The CDR3 loop spans 12 amino acids. Germline CDR1 is SGHAT and CDR2 is FQNNGV. Here the CDR3 DNA reads TGTGCCAGCAGCCCGGCGGTGAGTGAGCAGTTCTTC. Its translation is CASSPAVSEQFF. The full variable domain, in which reference TRBV11-2 and TRBJ2-1 provide the parts outside the CDR3, is EAGVAQSPRYKIIEKRQSVAFWCNPISGHATLYWYQQILGQGPKLLIQFQNNGVVDDSQLPKDRFSAERLKGVDSTLKIQPAKLEDSAVYLCASSPAVSEQFFGPGTRLTVL.